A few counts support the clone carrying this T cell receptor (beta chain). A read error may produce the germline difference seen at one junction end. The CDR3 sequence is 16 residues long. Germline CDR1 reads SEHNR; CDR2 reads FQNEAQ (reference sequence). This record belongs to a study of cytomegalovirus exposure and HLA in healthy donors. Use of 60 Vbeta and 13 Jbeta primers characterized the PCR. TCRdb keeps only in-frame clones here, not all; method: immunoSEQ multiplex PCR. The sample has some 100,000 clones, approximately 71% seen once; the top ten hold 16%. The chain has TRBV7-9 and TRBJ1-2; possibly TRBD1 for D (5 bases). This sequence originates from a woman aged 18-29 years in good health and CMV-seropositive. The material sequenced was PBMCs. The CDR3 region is CSSSLAPPGAEGGYTF. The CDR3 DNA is TGTTCCAGCAGCTTAGCGCCCCCCGGGGCGGAGGGAGGCTACACCTTC.